What follows are 27 T cell receptor beta chains derived from one specimen sequenced in a study of CD8 T cells in ankylosing spondylitis. Using its own MiXCR run on the 5' RACE reads, TCRdb lists one record per CDR3 protein. The sample carries about 360,000 distinct CDR3 sequences, roughly 20% recorded once. The material sequenced was blood, either unsorted or a sorted T cell fraction (not recorded which). Receptors were obtained from a male donor with ankylosing spondylitis or in good health (not recorded which).

The chain carries TRBV20-1 and TRBJ1-6, with D maybe TRBD1 (5 bases). This CDR3 has 15 amino acids. The V gene's germline CDR1 is DFQATT and CDR2 SNEGSKA (reference sequence). V was clipped by 0 bases and J by 6 bases, with 12 bases between them. The CDR3 nucleotides are TGCAGTGCTAGAGATTTCAAGGGGCGTAATTCACCCCTCCACTTT. Its translation is CSARDFKGRNSPLHF.

The genes are TRBV29-1 and TRBJ2-7, with TRBD1 as a possible D gene (5 bases). Germline V gene data show CDR1 as SQVTM and CDR2 as ANQGSEA. The ends were cut back, 5 bases at V and 0 bases at J, with 8 bases in the middle. The CDR3 has 12 amino acids. CDR3: CSVSQGSYEQYF. The CDR3 DNA is TGCAGCGTTAGTCAGGGCTCCTACGAGCAGTACTTC.

The chain employs TRBV14 and TRBJ2-6; D gene ambiguous. The CDR3 extends over 13 amino acids. Per germline, CDR1 SGHDN and CDR2 FVKESK. V lost 6 bases and J lost 1, with 4 bases in between. The CDR3 nucleotides read TGTGCCAGCAGAATATCTGGGGCCAACGTCCTGACTTTC. As protein: CASRISGANVLTF.

This chain joins TRBV12-3 or TRBV12-4 and TRBJ2-3; 9 positions agree with TRBD1. V shed 6 bases, J shed 7 bases, and the junction held 8 bases outside the gene matches. The CDR3 runs to 14 residues. The CDR3 DNA is TGTGCCAGCAGCTCCGGGACAGGGTGGAATACGCAGTATTTT. It translates to CASSSGTGWNTQYF.

V is TRBV7-9 and J is TRBJ1-4; D is unclear. V was pared by 0 bases and J by 7 bases, with 9 bases between. Per germline, CDR1 SEHNR and CDR2 FQNEAQ (reference sequence). The CDR3 runs to 14 residues. DNA of the CDR3: TGTGCCAGCAGCTTAGCTGTACAGCCTGAAAAACTGTTTTTT. Residues: CASSLAVQPEKLFF.

V is TRBV7-9 and J is TRBJ2-3; D possibly corresponds to TRBD2 (5 bases). Trimming removed 8 bases from V and 2 bases from J, with 11 bases in between. The CDR3 length is 13 residues. CDR1 SEHNR and CDR2 FQNEAQ come from the germline V gene (reference sequence). CDR3 nucleotides: TGTGCCAGCTCCCAGCGGATCACAGATACGCAGTATTTT. Its translation: CASSQRITDTQYF.

This clonotype was observed a handful of times. The rearrangement joins TRBV28 to TRBJ2-2; 15 bases map to TRBD2. Germline V CDR1 and CDR2: MDHEN, SYDVKM. The junction had 6 bases not matched to a gene; V was cut back by 5 bases and J by 5 bases. The CDR3 spans 17 residues. The CDR3 region is CASSGLAGGPGTGELFF. The CDR3 nucleotides are TGTGCCAGCAGTGGACTAGCGGGGGGGCCGGGTACCGGGGAGCTGTTTTTT.

The CDR3 DNA is TGTGCCAGCAGCTTAATCGGTTTCGGGACAGATACGCAGTATTTT. Its protein is CASSLIGFGTDTQYF. This chain joins TRBV7-9 and TRBJ2-3; no reliable D call. The CDR3 spans 15 residues. V was cut by 2 bases and J by 3 bases, with 12 bases left in between. In germline, CDR1 is SEHNR, CDR2 FQNEAQ (reference sequence).

The V and J genes are TRBV7-2 and TRBJ2-5; D call uncertain. The V end was cut by 1 base, the J end by 4 bases, with 13 bases between. CDR3 length: 15 amino acids. CDR1 and CDR2 (germline): SGHTA, FQGNSA. CDR3 region: CASSLGPPSGETQYF. CDR3 coding DNA: TGTGCCAGCAGCTTAGGTCCGCCTTCTGGAGAGACCCAGTACTTC.

This clonotype was picked up many times. In DNA, the CDR3 is TGCGCCAGCAGTGTTCCAACCAGTCCAGATACGCAGTATTTT. Protein sequence: CASSVPTSPDTQYF. J is TRBJ2-3 and V is TRBV10-2, with unresolved D. The CDR3 length is 14 residues. Germline CDR1 reads WSHSY; CDR2 reads SAAADI. V lost 4 bases to trimming and J lost 4 bases, with 12 bases between them.

This clonotype came up a few times. CDR3 bases: TGTGCCAGCAGTAACCCCGGGGACACAGATACGCAGTATTTT. Protein product: CASSNPGDTDTQYF. This chain connects TRBV28 to TRBJ2-3; possible D gene TRBD2, 5 bases. The CDR3 covers 14 residues. The ends were cut back, 5 bases at V and 2 bases at J, with 11 bases in the middle. Germline CDR1 MDHEN, CDR2 SYDVKM.

This clonotype was counted only a few times. The chain employs TRBV5-1 and TRBJ2-1; 7 positions agree with TRBD1. The CDR3 length is 16 residues. V shed 4 bases, J shed 5 bases, and the junction held 12 bases outside the gene matches. Germline V gene data show CDR1 as SGHRS and CDR2 as YFSETQ. CDR3 coding DNA: TGCGCCAGCAGCCGAAACCTACAGGGGTCCCACAATGAGCAGTTCTTC. Translated, it gives CASSRNLQGSHNEQFF.

There are a few counts of this clonotype. The V gene is TRBV10-3, the J gene TRBJ2-3, with D maybe TRBD1 (6 bases). Looked up from germline, CDR1 is ENHRY and CDR2 is SYGVKD. This CDR3 has 13 residues. V lost 2 bases, J lost 11 bases, and 14 bases lay in between. CDR3 sequence: CAISEARGYGQYF. The CDR3 DNA follows: TGTGCCATCAGTGAGGCGAGGGGGTATGGGCAGTATTTT.

This clonotype was seen a few times. This chain links TRBV6-2 or TRBV6-3 with TRBJ2-5, with a possible D match to TRBD2 (5 bases). CDR3 length equals 16 residues. Per germline, CDR1 MNHEY and CDR2 SVGEGT. Trimming cost V 8 bases and J 5 bases, with 24 bases left between them. CDR3 sequence (DNA): TGTGCCAGCCAGGACCGGGCGGGTTCAACCTGGGAGACCCAGTACTTC. Translation: CASQDRAGSTWETQYF.

The chain has TRBV24-1 and TRBJ2-5, with 8 nucleotides matching TRBD1. CDR3 length equals 13 residues. The germline V gene has CDR1 KGHDR and CDR2 SFDVKD. V shed 5 bases, J shed 5 bases, and the junction held 3 bases outside the gene matches. For the CDR3, the DNA is TGTGCCACCAGTGGGACAGGGTGGGAGACCCAGTACTTC. It encodes CATSGTGWETQYF.

This clonotype was seen a few times. The chain is built from TRBV4-2 and TRBJ2-1, with D maybe TRBD2 (6 bases). Trimming shortened V by 3 bases and J by 12 bases, and 12 bases separated the two germline ends. This CDR3 is built from 12 residues. CDR1 and CDR2 (germline): LGHNA, YNFKEQ. DNA of the CDR3: TGTGCCAGCAGCCAGGACTACCTGGGGCAGTTCTTC. The encoded protein is CASSQDYLGQFF.

The V and J genes are TRBV3-1 and TRBJ2-7; 7 nucleotides agree with TRBD1. V was pared by 4 bases and J by 5 bases, with 11 bases of the junction left unmatched. The CDR3 consists of 15 residues. The germline V gene encodes CDR1 LGHDT and CDR2 YNNKEL (reference sequence). CDR3 DNA: TGTGCCAGCAGCCCATATATCGACAGGGTGCACGAGCAGTACTTC. Protein product: CASSPYIDRVHEQYF.

The sample holds a few counts of this clonotype. This sequence joins TRBV29-1 and TRBJ2-2, with D tentatively TRBD1 (6 bases). Deletions cut 5 bases from V and 5 bases from J, with 12 bases between. The CDR3 consists of 13 residues. CDR1 and CDR2 from the germline V gene are SQVTM and ANQGSEA. The CDR3: CSVPHRVTGELFF. The DNA for the CDR3 is TGCAGCGTTCCCCACAGGGTTACCGGGGAGCTGTTTTTT.

This chain connects TRBV14 to TRBJ2-3, with TRBD2 identical over 12 bases. The CDR3 loop spans 14 amino acids. Germline V lookup: CDR1 SGHDN, CDR2 FVKESK. With 4 bases clipped from V and 10 bases from J, the junction kept 6 bases outside the gene matches. The CDR3 here is CASSRLAGEEPQYF. The CDR3 nucleotides read TGTGCCAGCAGCCGACTAGCGGGGGAGGAGCCGCAGTATTTT.

This clonotype was detected a few times. The chain couples TRBV20-1 to TRBJ2-1; a weak D match, TRBD2 (6 bases). Deletions cut 4 bases from V and 6 bases from J, with 13 bases between. Germline CDR1 reads DFQATT; CDR2 reads SNEGSKA (reference sequence). This CDR3 is 13 amino acids long. The CDR3 region is CSATQTSPNEQFF. In DNA, the CDR3 is TGCAGTGCTACTCAGACTAGTCCCAATGAGCAGTTCTTC.

This clonotype turned up a few times. This chain links TRBV9 with TRBJ2-7; TRBD2 is a possible D gene (5 bases). This CDR3 has 15 amino acids. V lost 0 bases, J lost 4 bases, and 14 bases lay in between. The germline gives CDR1 SGDLS, CDR2 YYNGEE. The CDR3 sequence: CASSVGAVGSYEQYF. CDR3 in DNA: TGTGCCAGCAGCGTAGGAGCGGTGGGCTCGTACGAGCAGTACTTC.

This clonotype showed up just a few times. V usage is TRBV15 and J usage is TRBJ2-1; 8 nucleotides match TRBD1. Germline-derived CDR1 and CDR2 are LNHNV and YYDKDF (reference sequence). V lost 3 bases to trimming and J lost 3 bases; unmatched junction nucleotides: 7. CDR3 size: 16 residues. CDR3 nucleotides: TGTGCCACCAGCAGCCCCCAGGGGGCAAACTACAATGAGCAGTTCTTC. This gives the protein CATSSPQGANYNEQFF.

The chain recombines TRBV5-5 with TRBJ2-1, with 10 bases lining up with TRBD1. The CDR3 runs 15 residues. Germline-derived CDR1 and CDR2 are SGHKS and YYEKEE (reference sequence). V lost 3 bases and J lost 2; bases outside the gene matches: 2. CDR3 coding DNA: TGTGCCAGCAGCTCGACAGGGGGCGCCTACAATGAGCAGTTCTTC. Protein product: CASSSTGGAYNEQFF.

In DNA, the CDR3 is TGTGCCAGCAGCTTAGGGGACGAGAGGGGGCAGTACTTC. Protein: CASSLGDERGQYF. The rearrangement uses TRBV7-9 and TRBJ2-7; D tentatively reads TRBD1 or TRBD2 (5 bases each). The CDR3 has 13 amino acids. Germline values: CDR1 SEHNR, CDR2 FQNEAQ (reference sequence). V was cut by 1 base and J by 9 bases, with 13 bases left in between.

The V gene is TRBV7-9, the J gene TRBJ2-7; D is perhaps TRBD2 (6 bases). V was cut by 7 bases and J by 0 bases, with 10 bases left in between. The CDR3 spans 13 residues. Germline CDR1 SEHNR, CDR2 FQNEAQ (reference sequence). The CDR3 region is CASTHGSSYEQYF. The CDR3 nucleotides are TGTGCCAGCACTCACGGGAGCTCCTACGAGCAGTACTTC.

This clonotype was observed a handful of times. The chain has TRBV5-6 and TRBJ2-1; TRBD2 is a possible D gene (6 bases). The V gene lost 5 bases and the J gene lost 0 bases, with 18 bases spanning the gap. Germline lookup yields CDR1 SGHDT and CDR2 YYEEEE. This CDR3 contains 17 residues. The CDR3 here is CASSFGGTVFSYNEQFF. The CDR3 DNA reads TGTGCCAGCAGTTTTGGGGGGACTGTATTCTCCTACAATGAGCAGTTCTTC.

Ten or more counts support this clonotype. This chain joins TRBV12-3 or TRBV12-4 and TRBJ2-7; D is uncertain. The CDR3 loop spans 13 amino acids. V lost 3 bases and J 4 bases, leaving 10 bases between the germline ends. The CDR3 here is CASSFASRYEQYF. The CDR3 nucleotides read TGTGCCAGCAGTTTTGCCAGCAGGTACGAGCAGTACTTC.